This T cell receptor beta chain was identified during a study of blood T cell repertoires in COVID-19 (dated by TCRdb to 2018 to 2021). A note on the overall study: Collaborator samples came from the United States, Italy and Spain and covered acute and convalescent phases of COVID-19. The material from the prospective study consisted of cDNA or gDNA derived from T cells, B-cell-depleted T cells, or PBMCs. The dataset comprised deeply sampled blood TCRbeta repertoires from subjects exposed to, actively infected with, or recovered from COVID-19. The repertoires were released in a freely available public database meant as a resource for research on the immune response to SARS-CoV-2. Samples were obtained from the ongoing ImmuneRACE study (first 160 participants) and from roughly 1,300 subjects provided by 6 global collaborators. A de-identified subject ID, COVID-19 status, age in years and sex were almost always included in the sample metadata. Where HLA class I and class II types were available, the types were taken from metadata supplied by the sample provider, not from assay-based typing. The paper as a whole reports these results and caveats: Clinical and demographic metadata were provided uncurated, with the amount varying by source and participant.

CDR1 and CDR2, per the germline V gene, are KGHSH and LQKENI. Trimming removed 3 bases from V and 9 bases from J; the gene matches leave 11 bases unexplained. The CDR3 starts with the cysteine, ends with the phenylalanine, and has 15 residues. Here the CDR3 DNA is all that survives: 45 bases in frame from base 1. The immunoSEQ Assay, a bias-controlled multiplex PCR, was used to amplify TCRbeta CDR3 regions from genomic DNA. On the authors' methods: Nucleated cell counts per sample were estimated from amplification of reference gene primers within the assay. Sequence reads were collapsed and filtered to measure the absolute abundance of every unique TCRbeta CDR3 rearrangement. For each sample, productive Simpson clonality was calculated by taking the square root of Simpson's diversity index across productive rearrangements. TCRdb's version of the immuneACCESS table is confined to in-frame rearrangements and falls short of the full clone set. An unresolved V gene accounts for under half of the shortfall where checked; the remainder is of unknown origin. V, J and clone size reflect that table, while D and trimming were determined from the DNA. The sample yields about 87,000 clones; approximately 92% were counted once. The ten largest make up about 5.2% of the sample.

Each collaborating institution followed its own protocols to collect whole blood in K2EDTA tubes. For TCRbeta analysis, collaborators shipped samples in one of three forms: frozen whole blood, isolated PBMCs, or DNA extracted from either of those sample types. Worth noting for this clone: Which antigen it targets is not known. No much larger clone is present one base from it, and per-base qualities are unavailable.

Sequenced input: peripheral blood. The rearrangement joined TRBV18 to TRBJ1-2, with TRBD1 matching 9 junction bases. The clonotype was recovered from an elderly woman with active COVID-19. The sequenced DNA: TGTGCCAGCTCACCCCAGGAGAACAGGGGGCTACGCTACACCTTC. It translates to CASSPQENRGLRYTF.